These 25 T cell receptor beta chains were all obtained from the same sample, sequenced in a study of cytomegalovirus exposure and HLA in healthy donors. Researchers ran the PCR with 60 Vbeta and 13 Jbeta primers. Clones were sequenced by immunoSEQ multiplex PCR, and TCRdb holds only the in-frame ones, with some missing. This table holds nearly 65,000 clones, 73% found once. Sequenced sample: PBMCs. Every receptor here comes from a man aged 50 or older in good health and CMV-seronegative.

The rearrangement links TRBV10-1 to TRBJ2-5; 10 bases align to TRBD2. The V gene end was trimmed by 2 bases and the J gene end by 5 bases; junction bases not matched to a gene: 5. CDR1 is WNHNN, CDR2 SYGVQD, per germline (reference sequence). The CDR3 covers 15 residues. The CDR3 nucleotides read TGCGCCAGCAGTGAGAGCGGGGGGGCCCTGGAGACCCAGTACTTC. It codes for CASSESGGALETQYF.

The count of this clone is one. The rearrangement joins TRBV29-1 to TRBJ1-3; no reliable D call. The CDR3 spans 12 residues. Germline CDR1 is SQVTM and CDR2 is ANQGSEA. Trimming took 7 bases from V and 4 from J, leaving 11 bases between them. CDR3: CSGSGSGNTIYF. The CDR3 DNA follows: TGCAGCGGGTCCGGGTCGGGAAACACCATATATTTT.

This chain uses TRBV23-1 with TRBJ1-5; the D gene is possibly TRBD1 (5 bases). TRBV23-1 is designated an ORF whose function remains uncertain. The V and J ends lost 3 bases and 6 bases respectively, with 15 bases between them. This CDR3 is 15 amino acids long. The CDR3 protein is CASSHAGRVAQPQHF. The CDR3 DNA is TGCGCCAGCAGTCACGCGGGACGGGTCGCTCAGCCCCAGCATTTT.

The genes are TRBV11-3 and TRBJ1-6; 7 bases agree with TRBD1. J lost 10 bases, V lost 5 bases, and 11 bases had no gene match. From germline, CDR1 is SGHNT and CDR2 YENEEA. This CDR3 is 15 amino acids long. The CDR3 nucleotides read TGTGCCAGCAGCCCAGGTCGGACAGGATCATCACCCCTCCACTTT. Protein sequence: CASSPGRTGSSPLHF.

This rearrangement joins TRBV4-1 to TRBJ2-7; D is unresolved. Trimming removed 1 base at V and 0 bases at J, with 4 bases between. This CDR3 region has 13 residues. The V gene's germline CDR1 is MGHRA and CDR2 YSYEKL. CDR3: CASSQGNSYEQYF. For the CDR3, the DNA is TGCGCCAGCAGCCAAGGTAACTCCTACGAGCAGTACTTC.

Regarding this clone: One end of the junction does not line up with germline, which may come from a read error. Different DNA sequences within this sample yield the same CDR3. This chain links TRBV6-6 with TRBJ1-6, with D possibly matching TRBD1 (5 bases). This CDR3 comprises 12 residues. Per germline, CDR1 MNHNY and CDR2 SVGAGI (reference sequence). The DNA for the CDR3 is TGCGCCAGCAGAACGGGACTTTCACCCCTCCACTTT. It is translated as CASRTGLSPLHF.

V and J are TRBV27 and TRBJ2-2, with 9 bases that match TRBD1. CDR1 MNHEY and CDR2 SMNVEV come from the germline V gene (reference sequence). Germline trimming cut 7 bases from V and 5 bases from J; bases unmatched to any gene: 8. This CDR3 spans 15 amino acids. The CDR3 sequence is CASKGGTGWTGELFF. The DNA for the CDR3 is TGTGCCAGCAAAGGGGGGACAGGGTGGACCGGGGAGCTGTTTTTT.

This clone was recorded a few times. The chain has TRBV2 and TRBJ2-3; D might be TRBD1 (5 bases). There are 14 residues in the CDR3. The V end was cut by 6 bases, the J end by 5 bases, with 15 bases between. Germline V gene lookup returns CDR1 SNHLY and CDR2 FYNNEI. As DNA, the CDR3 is TGTGCCAGCAGACGGGCAGGGTCAAGAGATACGCAGTATTTT. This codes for CASRRAGSRDTQYF.

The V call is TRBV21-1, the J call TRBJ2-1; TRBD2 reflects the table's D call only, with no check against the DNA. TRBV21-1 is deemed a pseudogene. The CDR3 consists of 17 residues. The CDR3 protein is CASSAGAIAGGYNEQFF. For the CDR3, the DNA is TGTGCCAGCAGCGCAGGAGCTATAGCGGGGGGGTACAATGAGCAGTTCTTC.

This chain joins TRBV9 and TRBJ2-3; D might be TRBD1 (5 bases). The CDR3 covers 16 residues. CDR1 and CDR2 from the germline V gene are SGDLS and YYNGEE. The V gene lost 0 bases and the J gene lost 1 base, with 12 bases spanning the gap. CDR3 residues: CASSVDPGRGTDTQYF. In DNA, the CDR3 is TGTGCCAGCAGCGTAGACCCAGGGCGCGGCACAGATACGCAGTATTTT.

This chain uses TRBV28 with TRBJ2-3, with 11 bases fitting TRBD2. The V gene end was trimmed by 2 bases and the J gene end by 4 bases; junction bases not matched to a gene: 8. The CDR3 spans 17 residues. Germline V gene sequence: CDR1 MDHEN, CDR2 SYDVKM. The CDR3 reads CASSLPTSGVRADTQYF. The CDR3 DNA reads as TGTGCCAGCAGTTTACCGACTAGCGGGGTTAGGGCAGATACGCAGTATTTT.

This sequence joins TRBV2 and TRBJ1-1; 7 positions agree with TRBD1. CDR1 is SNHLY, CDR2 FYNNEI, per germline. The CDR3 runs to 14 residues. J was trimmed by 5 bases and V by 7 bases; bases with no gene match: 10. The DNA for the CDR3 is TGTGCCAGCAAGGAGACAGGGCTCCAGACTGAAGCTTTCTTT. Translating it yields CASKETGLQTEAFF. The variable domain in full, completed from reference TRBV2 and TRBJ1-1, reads EPEVTQTPSHQVTQMGQEVILRCVPISNHLYFYWYRQILGQKVEFLVSFYNNEISEKSEIFDDQFSVERPDGSNFTLKIRSTKLEDSAMYFCASKETGLQTEAFFGQGTRLTVV.

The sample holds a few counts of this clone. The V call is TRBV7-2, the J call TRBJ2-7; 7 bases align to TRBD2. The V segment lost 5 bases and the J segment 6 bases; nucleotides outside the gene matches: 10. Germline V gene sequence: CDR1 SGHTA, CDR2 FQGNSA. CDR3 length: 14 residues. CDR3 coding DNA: TGTGCCAGCAGCAGCGGGGATCCCCCCGTCGAGCAGTACTTC. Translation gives CASSSGDPPVEQYF.

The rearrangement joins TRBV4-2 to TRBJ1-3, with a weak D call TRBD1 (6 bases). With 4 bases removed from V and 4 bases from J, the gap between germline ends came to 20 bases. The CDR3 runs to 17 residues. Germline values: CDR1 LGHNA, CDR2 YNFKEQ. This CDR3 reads CASSLYLAQGSGNTIYF. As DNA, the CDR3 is TGTGCCAGCAGCCTCTACCTTGCACAGGGATCCGGAAACACCATATATTTT.

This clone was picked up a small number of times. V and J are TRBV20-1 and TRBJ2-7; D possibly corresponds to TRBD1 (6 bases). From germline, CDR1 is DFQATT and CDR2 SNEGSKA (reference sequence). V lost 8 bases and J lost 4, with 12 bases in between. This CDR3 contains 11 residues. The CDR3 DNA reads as TGCAGTACAGGGCACCAGTACGAGCAGTACTTC. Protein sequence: CSTGHQYEQYF.

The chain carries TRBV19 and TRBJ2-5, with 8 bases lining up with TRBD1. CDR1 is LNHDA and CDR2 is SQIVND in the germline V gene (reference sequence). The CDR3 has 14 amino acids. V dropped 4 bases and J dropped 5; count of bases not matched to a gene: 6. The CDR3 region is CASSTQGAGETQYF. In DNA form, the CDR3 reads TGTGCCAGTAGTACTCAGGGGGCAGGTGAGACCCAGTACTTC.

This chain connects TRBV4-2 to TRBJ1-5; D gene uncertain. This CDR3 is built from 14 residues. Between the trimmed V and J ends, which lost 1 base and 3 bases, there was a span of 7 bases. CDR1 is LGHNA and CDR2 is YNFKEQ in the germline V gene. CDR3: CASSQVDYNQPQHF. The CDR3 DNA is TGTGCCAGCAGCCAAGTGGACTACAATCAGCCCCAGCATTTT.

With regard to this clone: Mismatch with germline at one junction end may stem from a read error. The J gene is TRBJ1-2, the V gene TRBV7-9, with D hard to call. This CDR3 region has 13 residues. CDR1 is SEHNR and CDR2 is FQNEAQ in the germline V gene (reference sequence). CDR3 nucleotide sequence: TGTTCCAGCAGCTTAGGGCGGAACTATGGCTACACCTTC. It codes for CSSSLGRNYGYTF.

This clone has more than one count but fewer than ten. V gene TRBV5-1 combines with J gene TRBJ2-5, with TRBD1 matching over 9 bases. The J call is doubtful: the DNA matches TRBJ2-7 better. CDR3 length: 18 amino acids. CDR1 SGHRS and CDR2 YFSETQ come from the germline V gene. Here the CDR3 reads CASSSTPGQGLVAYEQYF. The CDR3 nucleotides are TGCGCCAGCAGCTCAACGCCGGGACAGGGCTTAGTTGCCTACGAGCAGTACTTC.

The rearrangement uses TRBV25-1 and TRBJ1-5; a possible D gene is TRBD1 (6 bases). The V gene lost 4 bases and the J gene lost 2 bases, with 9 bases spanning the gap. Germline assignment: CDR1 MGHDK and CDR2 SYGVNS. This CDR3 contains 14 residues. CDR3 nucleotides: TGTGCCAGCAGTGGGACAGTGGGCAATCAGCCCCAGCATTTT. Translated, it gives CASSGTVGNQPQHF.

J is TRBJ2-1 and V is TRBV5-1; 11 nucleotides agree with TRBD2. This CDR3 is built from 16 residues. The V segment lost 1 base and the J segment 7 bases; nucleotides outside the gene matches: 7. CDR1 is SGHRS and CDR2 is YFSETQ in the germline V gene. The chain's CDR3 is CASSLTLAGVFNEQFF. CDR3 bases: TGCGCCAGCAGCTTGACACTAGCGGGGGTTTTTAATGAGCAGTTCTTC.

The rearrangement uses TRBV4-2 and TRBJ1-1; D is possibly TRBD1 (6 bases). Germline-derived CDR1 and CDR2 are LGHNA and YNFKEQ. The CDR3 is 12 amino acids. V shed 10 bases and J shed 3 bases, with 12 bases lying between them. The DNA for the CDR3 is TGTGCCACCCTCAACAGGGACACTGAAGCTTTCTTT. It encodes CATLNRDTEAFF.

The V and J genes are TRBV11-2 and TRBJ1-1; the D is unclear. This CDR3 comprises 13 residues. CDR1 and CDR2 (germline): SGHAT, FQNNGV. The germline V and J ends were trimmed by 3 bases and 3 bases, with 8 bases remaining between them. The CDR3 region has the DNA TGTGCCAGCAGCTTCGGTGCCTACACTGAAGCTTTCTTT. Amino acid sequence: CASSFGAYTEAFF.

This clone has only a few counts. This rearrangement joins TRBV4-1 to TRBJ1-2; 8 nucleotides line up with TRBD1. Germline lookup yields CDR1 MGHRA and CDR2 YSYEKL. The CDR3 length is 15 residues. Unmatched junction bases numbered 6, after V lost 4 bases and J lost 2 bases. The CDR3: CASSRGTGGNYGYTF. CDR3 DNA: TGCGCCAGCAGCCGAGGGACAGGAGGGAACTATGGCTACACCTTC.

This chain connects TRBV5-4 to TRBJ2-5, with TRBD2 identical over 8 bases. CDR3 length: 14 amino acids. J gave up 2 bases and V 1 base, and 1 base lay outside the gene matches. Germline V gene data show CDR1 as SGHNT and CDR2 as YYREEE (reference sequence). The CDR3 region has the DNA TGTGCCAGCAGCTTGACTAGCGGTCAAGAGACCCAGTACTTC. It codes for CASSLTSGQETQYF. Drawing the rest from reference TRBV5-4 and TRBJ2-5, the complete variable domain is ETGVTQSPTHLIKTRGQQVTLRCSSQSGHNTVSWYQQALGQGPQFIFQYYREEENGRGNFPPRFSGLQFPNYSSELNVNALELDDSALYLCASSLTSGQETQYFGPGTRLLVL.